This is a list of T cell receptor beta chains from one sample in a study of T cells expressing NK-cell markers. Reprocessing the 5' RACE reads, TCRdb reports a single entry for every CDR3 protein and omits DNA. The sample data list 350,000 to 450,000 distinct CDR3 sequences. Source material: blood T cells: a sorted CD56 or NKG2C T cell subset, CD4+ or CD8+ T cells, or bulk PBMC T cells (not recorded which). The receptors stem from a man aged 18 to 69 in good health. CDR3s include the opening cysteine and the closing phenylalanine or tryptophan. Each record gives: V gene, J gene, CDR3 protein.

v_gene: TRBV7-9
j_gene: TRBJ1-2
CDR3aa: CASSPSTGWGGYTF

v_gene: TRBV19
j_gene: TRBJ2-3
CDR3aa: CASHSGSSTDTQYF

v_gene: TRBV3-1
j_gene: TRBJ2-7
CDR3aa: CASSPGGSYHEQYF

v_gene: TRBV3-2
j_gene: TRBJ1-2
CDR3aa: CASSYSDRGRVSGYGYTF

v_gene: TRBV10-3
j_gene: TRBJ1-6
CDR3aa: CAISEYLDGSPLHF

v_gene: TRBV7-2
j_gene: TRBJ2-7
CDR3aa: CASSGQGNSYEQYF

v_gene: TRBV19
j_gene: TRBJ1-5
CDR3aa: CASSILRDRWIQPQHF

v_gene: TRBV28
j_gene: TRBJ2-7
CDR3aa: CASSTPGQGPYEQYF

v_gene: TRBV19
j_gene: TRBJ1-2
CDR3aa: CASSTTYRGLNYGYTF

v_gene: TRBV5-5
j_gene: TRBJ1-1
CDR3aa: CASSPRPRGGENTEAFF

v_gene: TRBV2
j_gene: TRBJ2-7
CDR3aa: CASSVGRGGTYEQYF

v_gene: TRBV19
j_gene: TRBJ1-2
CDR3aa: CASSPGTGINYGYTF

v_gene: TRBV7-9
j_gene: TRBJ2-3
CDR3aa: CASSPRGPQDTQYF

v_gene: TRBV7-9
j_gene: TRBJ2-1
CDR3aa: CASSPRDRYNEQFF

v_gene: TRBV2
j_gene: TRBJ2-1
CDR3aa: CASSDRGHNEQFF

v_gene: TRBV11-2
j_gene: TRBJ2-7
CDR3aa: CASSTGLDHEQYF

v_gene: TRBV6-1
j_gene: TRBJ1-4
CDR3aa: CASRDRAVTNEKLFF

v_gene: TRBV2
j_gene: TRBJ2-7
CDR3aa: CASSEAGGPLYEQYF

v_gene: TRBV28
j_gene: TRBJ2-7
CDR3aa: CASQKDRPDPYEQYF

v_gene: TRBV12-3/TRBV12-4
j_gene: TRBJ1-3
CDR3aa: CASSPRTGVSGNTIYF

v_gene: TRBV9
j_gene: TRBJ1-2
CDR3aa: CASSLQQGIPTGYTF

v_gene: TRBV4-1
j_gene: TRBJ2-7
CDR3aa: CASSSSRGLEQYF

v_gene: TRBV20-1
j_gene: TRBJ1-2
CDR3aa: CSASTKGGNYGYTF

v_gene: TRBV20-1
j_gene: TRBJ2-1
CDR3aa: CSARDFGLLSSYNEQFF

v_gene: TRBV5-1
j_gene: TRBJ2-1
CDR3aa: CASSTGQGKENEQFF

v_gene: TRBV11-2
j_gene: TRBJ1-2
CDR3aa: CASSFRSNYGYTF

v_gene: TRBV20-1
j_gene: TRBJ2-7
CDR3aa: CSAEHYDYEQYF

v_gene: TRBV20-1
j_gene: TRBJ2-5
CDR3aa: CSARDADRARDQYF

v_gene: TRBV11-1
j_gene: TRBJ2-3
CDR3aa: CASSFPPVRAAVDTQYF

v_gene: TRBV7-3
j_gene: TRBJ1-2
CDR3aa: CASSLGYRVQGYTF

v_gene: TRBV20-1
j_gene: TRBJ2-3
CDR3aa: CSARLHRGQDTQYF

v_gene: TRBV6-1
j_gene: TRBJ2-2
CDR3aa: CASRKAGGNTGELFF

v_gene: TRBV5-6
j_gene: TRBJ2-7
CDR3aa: CASSALAGGPEQYF

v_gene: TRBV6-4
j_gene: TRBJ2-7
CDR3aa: CASSEQTSAFSYEQYF

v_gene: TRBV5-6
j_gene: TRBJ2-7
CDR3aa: CASSLAGLAGAREQYF

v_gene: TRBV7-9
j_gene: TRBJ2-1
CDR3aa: CASSSVTNNNEQFF

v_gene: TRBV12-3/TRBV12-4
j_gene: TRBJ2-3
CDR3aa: CASLRRGRTDTQYF

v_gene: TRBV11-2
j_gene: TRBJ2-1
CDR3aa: CASSLERTGSHEQFF

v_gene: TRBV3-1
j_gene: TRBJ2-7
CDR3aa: CASSQRFMAYEQYF

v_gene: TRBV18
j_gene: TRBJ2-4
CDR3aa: CASSPKKGFFDKNIQYF

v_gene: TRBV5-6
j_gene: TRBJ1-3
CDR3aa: CASSFASSGNTIYF